This paragraph covers one T cell receptor beta chain sequence. Only in-frame clones appear in the TCRdb table, and some are missing; sequencing was by immunoSEQ multiplex PCR. The sample shows roughly 200,000 clones, 86% of them seen only once. These data come from a study of blood T cell repertoires in COVID-19. Overall study: Both acute and convalescent COVID-19 samples were obtained from the United States, Italy and Spain. T cells, B-cell-depleted T cells, or PBMCs provided the cDNA or gDNA that served as material.

All enrollees were about 18 to 89 years old and from 25 or so US areas. Cohort 3 donors counted as recovered after two negative PCRs, clearance, or resolved symptoms. Sequencing was done on a sample of PBMCs or T cells enriched from blood (not recorded which). This receptor was identified in a woman in her 30s who had recovered from COVID-19.

In DNA, the CDR3 is TGTGCCAGCAGGGATAGGGGATTGGTGGAGACCCAGTACTTC. Its translation: CASRDRGLVETQYF. The rearrangement joins TRBV28 to TRBJ2-5; perhaps TRBD1 as D (5 bases). Germline values: CDR1 MDHEN, CDR2 SYDVKM. The CDR3 contains 14 residues. Trimming shortened V by 6 bases and J by 5 bases, and 16 bases separated the two germline ends.